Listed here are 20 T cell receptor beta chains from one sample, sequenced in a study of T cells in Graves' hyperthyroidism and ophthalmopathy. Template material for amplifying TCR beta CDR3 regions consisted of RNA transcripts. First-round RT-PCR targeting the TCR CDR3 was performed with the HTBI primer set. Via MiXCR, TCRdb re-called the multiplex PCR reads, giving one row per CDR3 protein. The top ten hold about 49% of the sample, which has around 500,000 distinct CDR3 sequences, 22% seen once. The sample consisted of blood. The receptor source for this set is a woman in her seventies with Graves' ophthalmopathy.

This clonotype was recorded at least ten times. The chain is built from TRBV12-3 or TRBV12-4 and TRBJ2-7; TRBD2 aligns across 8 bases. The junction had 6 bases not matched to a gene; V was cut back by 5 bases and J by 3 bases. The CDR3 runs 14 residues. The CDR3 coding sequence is TGTGCCAGCAGTGAAACTAGCGGAATCTACGAGCAGTACTTC. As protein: CASSETSGIYEQYF.

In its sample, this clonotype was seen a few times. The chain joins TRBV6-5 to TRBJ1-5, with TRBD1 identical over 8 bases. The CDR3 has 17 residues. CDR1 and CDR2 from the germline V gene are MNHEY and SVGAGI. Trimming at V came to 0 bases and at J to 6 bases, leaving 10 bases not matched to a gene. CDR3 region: CASSYSNQGARSQPQHF. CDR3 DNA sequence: TGTGCCAGCAGTTACTCTAATCAGGGGGCTAGAAGTCAGCCCCAGCATTTT.

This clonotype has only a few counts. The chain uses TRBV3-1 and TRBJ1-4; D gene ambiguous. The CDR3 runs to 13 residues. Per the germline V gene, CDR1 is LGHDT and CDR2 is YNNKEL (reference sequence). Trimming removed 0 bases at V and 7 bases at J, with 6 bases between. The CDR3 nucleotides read TGTGCCAGCAGCCAAGATTTTGGTGAAAAACTGTTTTTT. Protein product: CASSQDFGEKLFF.

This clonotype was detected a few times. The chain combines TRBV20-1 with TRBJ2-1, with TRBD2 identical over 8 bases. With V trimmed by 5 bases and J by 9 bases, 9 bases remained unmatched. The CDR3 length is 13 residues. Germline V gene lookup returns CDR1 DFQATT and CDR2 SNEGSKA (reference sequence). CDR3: CSASGTRGFEQFF. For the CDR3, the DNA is TGCAGTGCTTCCGGGACTAGAGGATTTGAGCAGTTCTTC.

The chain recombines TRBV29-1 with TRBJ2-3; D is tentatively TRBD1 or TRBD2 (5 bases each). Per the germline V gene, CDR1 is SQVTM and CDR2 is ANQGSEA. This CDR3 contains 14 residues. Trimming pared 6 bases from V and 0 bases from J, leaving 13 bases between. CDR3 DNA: TGCAGCGTCCTCGGGGCAGCCAGCACAGATACGCAGTATTTT. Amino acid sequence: CSVLGAASTDTQYF.

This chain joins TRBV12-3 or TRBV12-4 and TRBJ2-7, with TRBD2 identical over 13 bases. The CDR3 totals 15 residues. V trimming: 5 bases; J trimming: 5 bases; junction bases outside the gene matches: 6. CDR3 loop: CASSTTSGRADEQYF. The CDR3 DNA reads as TGTGCCAGCAGTACTACTAGCGGGAGGGCCGACGAGCAGTACTTC.

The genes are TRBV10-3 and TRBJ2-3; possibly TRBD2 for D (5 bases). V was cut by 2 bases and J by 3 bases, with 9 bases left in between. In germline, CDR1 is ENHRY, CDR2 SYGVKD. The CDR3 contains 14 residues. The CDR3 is CAISETSGTDTQYF. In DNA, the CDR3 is TGTGCCATCAGTGAGACTAGTGGGACAGATACGCAGTATTTT.

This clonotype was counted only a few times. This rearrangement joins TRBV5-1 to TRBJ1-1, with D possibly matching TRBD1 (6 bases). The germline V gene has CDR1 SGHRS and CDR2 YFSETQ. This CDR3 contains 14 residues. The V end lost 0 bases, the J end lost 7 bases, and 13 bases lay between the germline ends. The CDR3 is CASSLDRVAHEAFF. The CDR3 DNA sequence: TGCGCCAGCAGCTTGGACAGGGTTGCTCATGAAGCTTTCTTT.

The CDR3 bases are TGTGCCAGCAGCGTATTCATAGGCGGGAACACCGGGGAGCTGTTTTTT. It codes for CASSVFIGGNTGELFF. The J gene is TRBJ2-2, the V gene TRBV9; no firm D call. Germline CDR1 is SGDLS and CDR2 is YYNGEE. V lost 1 base, J lost 1 base, and 11 bases lay in between. The CDR3 length is 16 residues.

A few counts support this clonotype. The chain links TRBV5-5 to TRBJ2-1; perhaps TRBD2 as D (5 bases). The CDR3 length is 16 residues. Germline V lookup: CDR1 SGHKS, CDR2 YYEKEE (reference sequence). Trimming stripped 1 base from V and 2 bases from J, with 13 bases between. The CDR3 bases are TGTGCCAGCAGCTTGTCGGGAATTTGGGCCTACAATGAGCAGTTCTTC. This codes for CASSLSGIWAYNEQFF.

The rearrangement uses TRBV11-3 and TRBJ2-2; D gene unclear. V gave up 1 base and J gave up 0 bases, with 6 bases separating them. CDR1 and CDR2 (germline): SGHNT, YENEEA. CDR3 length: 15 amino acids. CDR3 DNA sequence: TGTGCCAGCAGCTTAGGATCCGCGAACACCGGGGAGCTGTTTTTT. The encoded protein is CASSLGSANTGELFF.

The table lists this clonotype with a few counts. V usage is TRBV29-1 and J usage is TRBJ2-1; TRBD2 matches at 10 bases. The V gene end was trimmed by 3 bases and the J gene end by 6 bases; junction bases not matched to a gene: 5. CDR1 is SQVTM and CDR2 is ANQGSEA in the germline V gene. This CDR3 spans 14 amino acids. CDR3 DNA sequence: TGCAGCGTTGATTGGCTAGCGGGAGTCAATGAGCAGTTCTTC. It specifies CSVDWLAGVNEQFF.

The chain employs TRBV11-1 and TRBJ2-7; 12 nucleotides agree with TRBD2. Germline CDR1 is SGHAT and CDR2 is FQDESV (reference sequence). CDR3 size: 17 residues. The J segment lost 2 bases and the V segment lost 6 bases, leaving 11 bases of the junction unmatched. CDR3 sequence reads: CASRLAGGPISPYEQYF. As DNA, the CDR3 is TGTGCCAGCAGACTAGCGGGAGGACCGATATCACCCTACGAGCAGTACTTC. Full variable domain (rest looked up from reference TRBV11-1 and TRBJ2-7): EAEVAQSPRYKITEKSQAVAFWCDPISGHATLYWYRQILGQGPELLVQFQDESVVDDSQLPKDRFSAERLKGVDSTLKIQPAELGDSAMYLCASRLAGGPISPYEQYFGPGTRLTVT.

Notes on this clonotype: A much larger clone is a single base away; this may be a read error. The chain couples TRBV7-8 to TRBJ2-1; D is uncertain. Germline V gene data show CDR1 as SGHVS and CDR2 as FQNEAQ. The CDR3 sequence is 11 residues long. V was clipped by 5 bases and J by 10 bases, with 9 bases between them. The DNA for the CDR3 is TGTGCCAGCAGCCCTCGGGTCGAGCAGTTCTTC. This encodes CASSPRVEQFF.

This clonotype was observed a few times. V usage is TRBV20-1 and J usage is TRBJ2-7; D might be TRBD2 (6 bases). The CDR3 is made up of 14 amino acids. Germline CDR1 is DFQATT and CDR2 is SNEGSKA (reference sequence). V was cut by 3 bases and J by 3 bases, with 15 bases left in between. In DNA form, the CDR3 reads TGCAGTGCTAGTGGTACGGGAGTGGTCTACGAGCAGTACTTC. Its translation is CSASGTGVVYEQYF.

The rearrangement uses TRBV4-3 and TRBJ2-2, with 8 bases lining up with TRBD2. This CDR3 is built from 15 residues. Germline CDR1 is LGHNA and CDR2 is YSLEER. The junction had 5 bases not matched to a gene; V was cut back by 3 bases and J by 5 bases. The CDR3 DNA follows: TGCGCCAGCAGCCAGGGGCGGGGGGAGACCGGGGAGCTGTTTTTT. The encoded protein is CASSQGRGETGELFF.

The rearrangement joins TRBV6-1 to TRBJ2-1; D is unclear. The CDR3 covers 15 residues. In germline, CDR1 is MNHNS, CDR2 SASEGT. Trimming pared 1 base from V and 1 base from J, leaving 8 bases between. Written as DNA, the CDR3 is TGTGCCAGCAGTGAAGGTGGCAGATCCTACAATGAGCAGTTCTTC. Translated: CASSEGGRSYNEQFF.

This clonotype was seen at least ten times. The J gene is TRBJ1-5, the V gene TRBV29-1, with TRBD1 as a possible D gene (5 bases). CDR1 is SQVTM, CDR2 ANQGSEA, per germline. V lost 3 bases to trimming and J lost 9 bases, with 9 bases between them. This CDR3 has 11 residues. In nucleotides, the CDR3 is TGCAGCGTTGAGGATGGGGGGCCCCAGCATTTT. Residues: CSVEDGGPQHF.

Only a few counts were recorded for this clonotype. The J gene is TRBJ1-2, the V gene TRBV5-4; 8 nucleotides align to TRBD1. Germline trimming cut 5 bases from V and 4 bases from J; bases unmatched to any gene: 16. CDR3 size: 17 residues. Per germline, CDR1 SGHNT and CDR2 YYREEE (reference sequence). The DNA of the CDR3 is TGTGCCAGCAGAGCGAATATCGGACAGGGCGTAACCTATGGCTACACCTTC. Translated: CASRANIGQGVTYGYTF.

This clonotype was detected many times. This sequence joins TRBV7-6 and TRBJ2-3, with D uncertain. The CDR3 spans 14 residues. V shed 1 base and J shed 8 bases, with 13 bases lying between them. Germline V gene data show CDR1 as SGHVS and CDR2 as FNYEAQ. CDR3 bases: TGTGCCAGCAGCTTAGAAAGGGTCGGAAGTACGCAGTATTTT. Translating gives CASSLERVGSTQYF.